Below, 27 T cell receptor beta chains from the same sample are listed, as sequenced in a study of shared clonotypes between healthy human individuals. Repertoires were generated with immunoSEQ multiplex PCR, while TCRdb's copy carries only in-frame clones and drops some. The sample yields over 2 million clones, about nine tenths seen once. Sequencing was carried out using naive CD4+ T cells from PBMCs. Subset denoted: CD45RA+ positively selected. These receptor sequences come from a man between 18 and 29 years old in good health. Some clones in this sample may be carry-over from other donors' samples.

The chain employs TRBV5-1 and TRBJ2-2; TRBD1 aligns across 9 bases. This CDR3 comprises 15 residues. CDR1 SGHRS and CDR2 YFSETQ come from the germline V gene. The ends lost 4 bases at V and 4 bases at J; junction bases unmatched: 5. CDR3 amino acids: CASSRDREGTGELFF. DNA of the CDR3: TGCGCCAGCAGCAGGGACAGGGAAGGCACCGGGGAGCTGTTTTTT.

As regards this clone: This CDR3 is also generated by other DNA sequences in the sample. The chain uses TRBV18 and TRBJ2-7; 7 bases agree with TRBD1. Germline V gene sequence: CDR1 KGHSH, CDR2 LQKENI. Losses at the gene ends were 5 bases for V and 1 base for J; bases not matched to a gene: 8. The CDR3 has 15 residues. The CDR3: CASSSRDRGSYEQYF. In DNA, the CDR3 is TGTGCCAGCTCATCCCGGGACAGAGGTTCCTACGAGCAGTACTTC.

This clone was recorded a few times. Other nucleotide sequences from this sample produce the same CDR3. This chain joins TRBV18 and TRBJ1-2; the D gene is possibly TRBD1 (5 bases). CDR1 and CDR2 (germline): KGHSH, LQKENI. The CDR3 spans 14 residues. Trimming pared 0 bases from V and 2 bases from J, leaving 7 bases between. CDR3 bases: TGTGCCAGCTCACCACCAGGGGCGAACTATGGCTACACCTTC. Protein sequence: CASSPPGANYGYTF.

V gene TRBV5-1 combines with J gene TRBJ1-3; no clear D. Germline V gene lookup returns CDR1 SGHRS and CDR2 YFSETQ. The CDR3 runs to 13 residues. Trimming shortened V by 0 bases and J by 5 bases, and 6 bases separated the two germline ends. CDR3 sequence: CASSLDTRNTIYF. CDR3 in DNA: TGCGCCAGCAGCTTGGACACGCGAAACACCATATATTTT.

The chain links TRBV19 to TRBJ2-3; 8 bases are shared with TRBD2. CDR1 LNHDA and CDR2 SQIVND come from the germline V gene (reference sequence). V shed 4 bases and J 2 bases; nucleotides not matched to a gene: 5. The CDR3 is 15 residues long. In nucleotides, the CDR3 is TGTGCCAGTAGTACATTAGCGGGATACACAGATACGCAGTATTTT. Translation gives CASSTLAGYTDTQYF.

The chain joins TRBV15 to TRBJ1-6; D unclear. Germline V CDR1 and CDR2: LNHNV, YYDKDF (reference sequence). The CDR3 runs to 13 residues. With 0 bases removed from V and 7 bases from J, the gap between germline ends came to 4 bases. The CDR3, as DNA: TGTGCCACCAGCAGAGAAGGGAATTCACCCCTCCACTTT. Protein: CATSREGNSPLHF.

DNA of the CDR3: TGTGCCAGCAGCTTTTTGGGACAGGGTCCTTATGGCTACACCTTC. It is translated as CASSFLGQGPYGYTF. The rearrangement joins TRBV7-9 to TRBJ1-2; 9 bases align to TRBD1. Per the germline V gene, CDR1 is SEHNR and CDR2 is FQNEAQ (reference sequence). This CDR3 region has 15 residues. Losses at the gene ends were 3 bases for V and 5 bases for J; bases not matched to a gene: 7.

The chain uses TRBV5-4 and TRBJ2-3, with TRBD2 as a possible D gene (5 bases). This CDR3 has 12 residues. Trimming took 1 base from V and 7 from J, leaving 7 bases between them. Germline V lookup: CDR1 SGHNT, CDR2 YYREEE (reference sequence). CDR3 amino acids: CASSLSGNTQYF. CDR3 sequence (DNA): TGTGCCAGCAGCTTGTCGGGGAATACGCAGTATTTT.

The rearrangement joins TRBV28 to TRBJ2-7; a weak D match, TRBD1 (5 bases). The CDR3 consists of 16 residues. CDR1 and CDR2 from the germline V gene are MDHEN and SYDVKM. Trimming cost V 6 bases and J 4 bases, with 22 bases left between them. CDR3 protein: CASSATTAPQLYEQYF. The CDR3 DNA sequence: TGTGCCAGCAGCGCTACGACAGCACCCCAACTATACGAGCAGTACTTC. Variable domain in full (rest from reference TRBV28 and TRBJ2-7): DVKVTQSSRYLVKRTGEKVFLECVQDMDHENMFWYRQDPGLGLRLIYFSYDVKMKEKGDIPEGYSVSREKKERFSLILESASTNQTSMYLCASSATTAPQLYEQYFGPGTRLTVT.

The chain joins TRBV7-3 to TRBJ1-1; tentative D call: TRBD1 (5 bases). Germline V CDR1 and CDR2: SGHTA, FQGTGA. Trimming took 4 bases from V and 6 from J, leaving 15 bases between them. The CDR3 loop spans 14 amino acids. The DNA of the CDR3 is TGTGCCAGCAGCTCCGGAGCACGGGGCGCTGAAGCTTTCTTT. Translated, it gives CASSSGARGAEAFF.

This chain uses TRBV7-2 with TRBJ1-1; D perhaps matches TRBD1 (5 bases). Germline CDR1 reads SGHTA; CDR2 reads FQGNSA. With 2 bases removed from V and 4 bases from J, the gap between germline ends came to 14 bases. CDR3 length: 15 amino acids. This CDR3 is CASSLRSQGATEAFF. CDR3 bases: TGTGCCAGCAGCTTAAGAAGTCAGGGTGCCACTGAAGCTTTCTTT.

Notes on this clone: This CDR3 is also generated by other DNA sequences in the sample. This chain uses TRBV5-1 with TRBJ2-5, with D tentatively TRBD2 (6 bases). The V and J ends lost 3 bases and 3 bases respectively, with 12 bases between them. Germline CDR1 is SGHRS and CDR2 is YFSETQ. The CDR3 consists of 14 residues. CDR3 region: CASSSPGGEETQYF. In nucleotides, the CDR3 is TGCGCCAGCAGCTCCCCAGGAGGGGAAGAGACCCAGTACTTC.

V is TRBV5-1 and J is TRBJ2-2; D remains unclear. This CDR3 has 16 residues. CDR1 is SGHRS and CDR2 is YFSETQ in the germline V gene. V shed 5 bases and J shed 1 base, with 15 bases lying between them. CDR3 in amino acids: CASRHGKGLNTGELFF. The CDR3, as DNA: TGCGCCAGCAGACACGGAAAGGGATTGAACACCGGGGAGCTGTTTTTT.

The rearrangement links TRBV10-3 to TRBJ1-1; D is perhaps TRBD1 (6 bases). Germline V CDR1 and CDR2: ENHRY, SYGVKD. The CDR3 is 12 residues long. V lost 2 bases, J lost 6 bases, and 7 bases lay in between. CDR3 amino acids: CAISETGSEAFF. Written as DNA, the CDR3 is TGTGCCATCAGTGAGACAGGGTCTGAAGCTTTCTTT.

The chain joins TRBV5-1 to TRBJ2-1, with 8 nucleotides matching TRBD1. CDR1 and CDR2 from the germline V gene are SGHRS and YFSETQ. This CDR3 contains 17 residues. The V and J ends lost 4 bases and 0 bases, in that order; junction bases with no gene match: 9. This chain's CDR3 is CASSIIPQGGSYNEQFF. CDR3 coding DNA: TGCGCCAGCAGCATAATCCCACAGGGGGGCTCCTACAATGAGCAGTTCTTC.

V gene TRBV28 combines with J gene TRBJ1-6, with D hard to call. The CDR3 consists of 16 residues. Per germline, CDR1 MDHEN and CDR2 SYDVKM. The V end lost 7 bases, the J end lost 7 bases, and 20 bases lay between the germline ends. Here the CDR3 DNA reads TGTGCCAGCACCCCTCCCCGCGGAGGGTTCAATTCACCCCTCCACTTT. This sequence encodes CASTPPRGGFNSPLHF.

Points on this clone: This CDR3 is also generated by other DNA sequences in the sample. The chain carries TRBV6-5 and TRBJ2-5, with a tentative D call TRBD2 (6 bases). CDR1 and CDR2 from the germline V gene are MNHEY and SVGAGI. V was cut by 6 bases and J by 4 bases, with 12 bases left in between. The CDR3 spans 13 residues. CDR3 in DNA: TGTGCCAGCAGCCGTCCGGGAGCAGAGACCCAGTACTTC. Translated, it gives CASSRPGAETQYF.

Comment on this clone: Other DNA sequences in this specimen translate into the identical CDR3. The chain carries TRBV6-5 and TRBJ2-7, with 9 bases fitting TRBD1. The CDR3 is 15 residues long. Germline lookup yields CDR1 MNHEY and CDR2 SVGAGI. J lost 4 bases, V lost 0 bases, and 4 bases had no gene match. This CDR3 is CASSYSNRGQYEQYF. The CDR3, as DNA: TGTGCCAGCAGTTACTCGAACAGGGGGCAGTACGAGCAGTACTTC.

This clone was picked up a small number of times. This rearrangement joins TRBV30 to TRBJ1-4; maybe TRBD1 (6 bases). CDR1 and CDR2 from the germline V gene are GTSNPN and SVGIG (reference sequence). This CDR3 contains 17 residues. V dropped 1 base and J dropped 7 bases, with 22 bases sitting between them. CDR3 protein: CAWSEDFSGGGSEKLFF. CDR3 bases: TGTGCCTGGAGTGAAGATTTTTCGGGGGGCGGTTCTGAAAAACTGTTTTTT.

This chain joins TRBV15 and TRBJ1-6; perhaps TRBD1 as D (5 bases). The V gene lost 5 bases and the J gene lost 7 bases, with 6 bases spanning the gap. The CDR3 runs to 12 residues. Germline V CDR1 and CDR2: LNHNV, YYDKDF (reference sequence). The CDR3 spells CATSAGNSPLHF. CDR3 nucleotides: TGTGCCACCAGCGCAGGGAATTCACCCCTCCACTTT. Variable domain in full (rest from reference TRBV15 and TRBJ1-6): DAMVIQNPRYQVTQFGKPVTLSCSQTLNHNVMYWYQQKSSQAPKLLFHYYDKDFNNEADTPDNFQSRRPNTSFCFLDIRSPGLGDTAMYLCATSAGNSPLHFGNGTRLTVT.

The chain has TRBV27 and TRBJ2-1, with 11 bases fitting TRBD1. V lost 4 bases, J lost 4 bases, and 3 bases stayed unmatched. The CDR3 runs to 15 residues. Germline V gene data show CDR1 as MNHEY and CDR2 as SMNVEV (reference sequence). CDR3 residues: CASSWRDRGYNEQFF. CDR3 coding DNA: TGTGCCAGCAGTTGGCGGGACAGGGGGTACAATGAGCAGTTCTTC.

V gene TRBV28 combines with J gene TRBJ1-1, with D perhaps matching TRBD1 (5 bases). In germline, CDR1 is MDHEN, CDR2 SYDVKM. Deletions cut 7 bases from V and 3 bases from J, with 12 bases between. The CDR3 totals 13 residues. CDR3: CASTWGRDTEAFF. In DNA form, the CDR3 reads TGTGCCAGCACCTGGGGCAGGGACACTGAAGCTTTCTTT.

The chain has TRBV5-3 and TRBJ2-1; 7 nucleotides agree with TRBD1. TRBV5-3 is placed among ORFs of uncertain function. Germline trimming cut 4 bases from V and 4 bases from J; bases unmatched to any gene: 8. The CDR3 contains 15 residues. The CDR3 nucleotides are TGTGCCAGAAGCCCACAGGGGCGGTGGTACAATGAGCAGTTCTTC. Protein product: CARSPQGRWYNEQFF.

V usage is TRBV19 and J usage is TRBJ1-1; D possibly corresponds to TRBD1 (5 bases). Trimming left V 7 bases short and J 5 bases short, with 20 bases between. Per the germline V gene, CDR1 is LNHDA and CDR2 is SQIVND (reference sequence). This CDR3 comprises 15 residues. The CDR3 spells CASTKEVGAWTEAFF. In DNA, the CDR3 is TGTGCCAGTACCAAAGAGGTCGGGGCGTGGACTGAAGCTTTCTTT.

The chain uses TRBV11-1 and TRBJ2-7; weak D call: TRBD2 (5 bases). The CDR3 extends over 15 amino acids. V was pared by 4 bases and J by 0 bases, with 13 bases between. Per germline, CDR1 SGHAT and CDR2 FQDESV (reference sequence). The CDR3 here is CASSSSDYGSYEQYF. CDR3 DNA sequence: TGTGCCAGCAGCTCTTCAGACTACGGCTCCTACGAGCAGTACTTC.

The chain recombines TRBV4-3 with TRBJ2-5; TRBD1 matches 8 bases. CDR1 LGHNA and CDR2 YSLEER come from the germline V gene. V lost 0 bases, J lost 2 bases, and 5 bases stayed unmatched. The CDR3 is 16 residues long. The CDR3: CASSQDGRTGQETQYF. As DNA, the CDR3 is TGCGCCAGCAGCCAAGATGGAAGGACAGGGCAAGAGACCCAGTACTTC.

DNA of the CDR3: TGTGCCATCAGCCAGACTAGCGGGCCTAGCACAGATACGCAGTATTTT. Protein sequence: CAISQTSGPSTDTQYF. The rearrangement joins TRBV10-3 to TRBJ2-3; TRBD2 matches 10 bases. Trimming removed 6 bases from V and 0 bases from J; junction bases left unmatched: 6. The CDR3 totals 16 residues. CDR1 ENHRY and CDR2 SYGVKD come from the germline V gene.